The sequence of this TCR beta chain was determined in a study of spatial heterogeneity in lung cancer. Study-wide findings and caveats: In tumors, expanded intratumoral alpha and beta TCR counts tracked mutation counts. Counts of ubiquitous and regional expanded TCRs tracked ubiquitous and regional nonsynonymous mutations, respectively.

On each TCR cDNA molecule, a unique molecular identifier was present. MiXCR, run by TCRdb on the 5' RACE reads, gives a single entry per CDR3 protein. The sample contains over 9,000 distinct CDR3 sequences, around 5% of which appear only once. There are many counts of this clonotype. Its matching antigen is unknown. The germline V gene encodes CDR1 LGHDT and CDR2 YNNKEL (reference sequence). Trimming stripped 2 bases from V and 2 bases from J, with 10 bases between. The CDR3 contains 16 residues. Time point indicated: sample taken at primary tumor resection. The TCR comes from a female donor with early-stage non-small cell lung cancer. The sample here was lung tumor tissue, taken at surgery. The genes are TRBV3-1 and TRBJ1-6; unclear D gene. The chain's CDR3 is CASSQKVSTYNSPLHF. As DNA, the CDR3 is TGTGCCAGCAGCCAAAAAGTGTCTACCTATAATTCACCCCTCCACTTT. The full variable domain, rest sourced from reference TRBV3-1 and TRBJ1-6, is DTAVSQTPKYLVTQMGNDKSIKCEQNLGHDTMYWYKQDSKKFLKIMFSYNNKELIINETVPNRFSPKSPDKAHLNLHINSLELGDSAVYFCASSQKVSTYNSPLHFGNGTRLTVT.